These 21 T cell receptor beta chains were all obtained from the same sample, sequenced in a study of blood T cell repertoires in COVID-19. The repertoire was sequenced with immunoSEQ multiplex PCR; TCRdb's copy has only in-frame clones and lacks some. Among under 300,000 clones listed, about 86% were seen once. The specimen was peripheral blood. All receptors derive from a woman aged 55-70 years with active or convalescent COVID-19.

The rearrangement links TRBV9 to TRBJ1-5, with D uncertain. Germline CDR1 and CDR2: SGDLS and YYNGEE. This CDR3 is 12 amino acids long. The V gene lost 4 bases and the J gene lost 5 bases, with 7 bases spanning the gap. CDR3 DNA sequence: TGTGCCAGCAGCACCGGGGATCAGCCCCAGCATTTT. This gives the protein CASSTGDQPQHF.

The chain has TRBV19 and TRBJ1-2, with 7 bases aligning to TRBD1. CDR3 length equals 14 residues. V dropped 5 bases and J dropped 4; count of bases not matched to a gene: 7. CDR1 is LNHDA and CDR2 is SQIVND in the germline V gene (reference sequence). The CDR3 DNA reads TGTGCCAGTAGTGCCCCGACAGGGCTCTATGGCTACACCTTC. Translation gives CASSAPTGLYGYTF.

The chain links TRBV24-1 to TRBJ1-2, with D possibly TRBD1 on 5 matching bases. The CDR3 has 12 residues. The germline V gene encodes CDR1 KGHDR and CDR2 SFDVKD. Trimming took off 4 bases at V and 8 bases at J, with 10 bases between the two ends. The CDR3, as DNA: TGTGCCACCAGTGAGGGGGGGTCCGGCTACACCTTC. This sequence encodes CATSEGGSGYTF.

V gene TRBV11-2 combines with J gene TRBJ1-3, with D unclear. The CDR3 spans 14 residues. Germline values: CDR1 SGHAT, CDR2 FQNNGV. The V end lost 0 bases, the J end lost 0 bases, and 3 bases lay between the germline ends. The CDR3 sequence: CASSLESSGNTIYF. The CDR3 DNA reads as TGTGCCAGCAGCTTAGAGAGCTCTGGAAACACCATATATTTT.

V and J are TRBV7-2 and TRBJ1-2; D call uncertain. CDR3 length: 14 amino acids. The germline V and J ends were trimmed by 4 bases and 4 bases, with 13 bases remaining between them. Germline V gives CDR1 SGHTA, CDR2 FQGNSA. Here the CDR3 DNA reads TGTGCCAGCAGCTCAAGCAGGAACAGCTATGGCTACACCTTC. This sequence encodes CASSSSRNSYGYTF.

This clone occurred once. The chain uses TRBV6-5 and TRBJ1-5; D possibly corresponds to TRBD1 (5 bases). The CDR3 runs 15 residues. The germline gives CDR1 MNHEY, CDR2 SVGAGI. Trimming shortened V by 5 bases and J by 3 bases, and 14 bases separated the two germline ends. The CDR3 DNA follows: TGTGCCAGCAGTAGTACCGGGGGGATCAATCAGCCCCAGCATTTT. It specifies CASSSTGGINQPQHF.

The CDR3 loop reads CSAAHQLNTEAFF. The CDR3 region has the DNA TGCAGCGCCGCCCACCAGTTGAACACTGAAGCTTTCTTT. The rearrangement links TRBV29-1 to TRBJ1-1; no clear D gene. Trimming took 7 bases from V and 0 from J, leaving 12 bases between them. From germline, CDR1 is SQVTM and CDR2 ANQGSEA. The CDR3 covers 13 residues.

The CDR3, as DNA: TGTGCCAGCAACCGGGACAGGGATCACGAGCAGTACTTC. Encoded protein: CASNRDRDHEQYF. V usage is TRBV19 and J usage is TRBJ2-7; 9 bases line up with TRBD1. The V gene end was trimmed by 9 bases and the J gene end by 5 bases; junction bases not matched to a gene: 8. This CDR3 has 13 amino acids. Germline V CDR1 and CDR2: LNHDA, SQIVND (reference sequence).

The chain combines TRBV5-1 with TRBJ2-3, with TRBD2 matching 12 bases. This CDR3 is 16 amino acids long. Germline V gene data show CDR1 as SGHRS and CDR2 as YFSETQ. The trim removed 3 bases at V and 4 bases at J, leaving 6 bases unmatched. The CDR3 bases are TGCGCCAGCAGCTCCGGACTAGCGGGAACTCCAGATACGCAGTATTTT. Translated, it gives CASSSGLAGTPDTQYF.

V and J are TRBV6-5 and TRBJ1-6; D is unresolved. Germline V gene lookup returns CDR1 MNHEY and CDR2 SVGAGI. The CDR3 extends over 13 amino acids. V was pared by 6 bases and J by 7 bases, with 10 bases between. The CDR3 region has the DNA TGTGCCAGCAGGGGAGGCTTCAATTCACCCCTCCACTTT. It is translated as CASRGGFNSPLHF.

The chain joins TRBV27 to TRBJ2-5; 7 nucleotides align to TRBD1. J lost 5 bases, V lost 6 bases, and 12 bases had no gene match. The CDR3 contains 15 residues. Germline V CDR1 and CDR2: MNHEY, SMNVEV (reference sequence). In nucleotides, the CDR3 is TGTGCCAGCAGGTCCGTGAGGGGGCGTAAGGAGACCCAGTACTTC. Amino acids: CASRSVRGRKETQYF.

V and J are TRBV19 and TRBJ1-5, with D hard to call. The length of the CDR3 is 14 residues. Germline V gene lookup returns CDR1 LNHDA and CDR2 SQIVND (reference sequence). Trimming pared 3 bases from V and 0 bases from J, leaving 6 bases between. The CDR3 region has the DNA TGTGCCAGTAGTATCGACAATAGCAATCAGCCCCAGCATTTT. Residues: CASSIDNSNQPQHF.

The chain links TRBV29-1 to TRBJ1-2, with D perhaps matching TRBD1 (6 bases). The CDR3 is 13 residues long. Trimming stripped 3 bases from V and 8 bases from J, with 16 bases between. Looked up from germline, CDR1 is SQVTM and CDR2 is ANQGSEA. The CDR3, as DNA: TGCAGCGTTGACGTATATTGGGGGGGCGGCTACACCTTC. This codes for CSVDVYWGGGYTF.

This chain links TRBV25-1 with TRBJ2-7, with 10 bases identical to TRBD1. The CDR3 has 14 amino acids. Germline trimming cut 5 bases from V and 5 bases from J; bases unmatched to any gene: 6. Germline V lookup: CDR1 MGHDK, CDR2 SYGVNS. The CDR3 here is CASSRGTGDHEQYF. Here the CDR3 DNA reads TGTGCCAGCAGTAGGGGGACAGGGGACCACGAGCAGTACTTC.

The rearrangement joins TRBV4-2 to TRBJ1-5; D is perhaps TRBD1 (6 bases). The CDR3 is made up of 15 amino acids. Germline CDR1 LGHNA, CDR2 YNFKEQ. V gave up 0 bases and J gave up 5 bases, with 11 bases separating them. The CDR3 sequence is CASSQDPGADQPQHF. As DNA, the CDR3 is TGTGCCAGCAGCCAAGATCCAGGGGCGGATCAGCCCCAGCATTTT.

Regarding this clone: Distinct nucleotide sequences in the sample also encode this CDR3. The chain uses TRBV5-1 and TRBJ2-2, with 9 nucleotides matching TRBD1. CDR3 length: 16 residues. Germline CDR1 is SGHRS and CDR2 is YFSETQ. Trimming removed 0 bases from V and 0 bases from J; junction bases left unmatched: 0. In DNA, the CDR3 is TGCGCCAGCAGCTTGGGACAGGGGGCGAACACCGGGGAGCTGTTTTTT. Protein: CASSLGQGANTGELFF.

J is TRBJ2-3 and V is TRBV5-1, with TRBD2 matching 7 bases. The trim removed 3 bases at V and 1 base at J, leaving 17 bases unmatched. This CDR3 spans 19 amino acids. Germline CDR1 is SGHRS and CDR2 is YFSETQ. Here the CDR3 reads CASSSRGPPGGLGTDTQYF. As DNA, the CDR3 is TGCGCCAGCAGCTCCCGCGGACCGCCCGGGGGGTTGGGCACAGATACGCAGTATTTT.

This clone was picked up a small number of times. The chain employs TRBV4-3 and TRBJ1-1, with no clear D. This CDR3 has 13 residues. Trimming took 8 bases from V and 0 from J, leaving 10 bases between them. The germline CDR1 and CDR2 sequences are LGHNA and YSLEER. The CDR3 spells CASARFLNTEAFF. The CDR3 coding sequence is TGCGCCAGCGCGCGCTTTTTGAACACTGAAGCTTTCTTT.

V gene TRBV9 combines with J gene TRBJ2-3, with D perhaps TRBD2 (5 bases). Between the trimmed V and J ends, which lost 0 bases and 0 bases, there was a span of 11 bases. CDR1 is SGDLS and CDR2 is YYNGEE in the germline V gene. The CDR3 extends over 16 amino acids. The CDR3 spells CASSVAGSTSTDTQYF. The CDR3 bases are TGTGCCAGCAGCGTAGCGGGGAGTACTAGCACAGATACGCAGTATTTT. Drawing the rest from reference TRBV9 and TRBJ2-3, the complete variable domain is DSGVTQTPKHLITATGQRVTLRCSPRSGDLSVYWYQQSLDQGLQFLIQYYNGEERAKGNILERFSAQQFPDLHSELNLSSLELGDSALYFCASSVAGSTSTDTQYFGPGTRLTVL.

The CDR3 nucleotides read TGTGCCAGCAGCCCCTCCCTAGCGGAGTCGGCCTACGAGCAGTACTTC. Protein product: CASSPSLAESAYEQYF. V usage is TRBV5-4 and J usage is TRBJ2-7, with TRBD2 identical over 7 bases. J was trimmed by 2 bases and V by 4 bases; bases with no gene match: 12. Per germline, CDR1 SGHNT and CDR2 YYREEE (reference sequence). The CDR3 has 16 amino acids.

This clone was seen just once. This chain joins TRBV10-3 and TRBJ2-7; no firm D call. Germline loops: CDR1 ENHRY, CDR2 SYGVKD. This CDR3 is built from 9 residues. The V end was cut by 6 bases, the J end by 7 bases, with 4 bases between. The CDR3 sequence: CAIRREQYF. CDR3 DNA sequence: TGTGCCATCAGGAGGGAGCAGTACTTC.